Presented here are 31 T cell receptor beta chains from one specimen sequenced in a study of CD8 T cells in Susac syndrome. Random hexamers were used to reverse transcribe an amount of about 0.45 to 1 ug RNA. TCRdb used MiXCR to reprocess the immunoSEQ multiplex PCR reads, holding one entry per CDR3 protein. This sample carries fewer than 300,000 distinct CDR3 sequences, approximately 81% of them seen once, and the ten largest clones take about 0.11%. Material for sequencing was CD8+ T cells from PBMCs. The receptor set was obtained from a human donor with multiple sclerosis.

The rearrangement uses TRBV15 and TRBJ2-5; D tentatively fits TRBD1 or TRBD2 (6 bases each). The CDR3 is 14 amino acids. Trimming cost V 0 bases and J 4 bases, with 9 bases left between them. Germline-derived CDR1 and CDR2 are LNHNV and YYDKDF (reference sequence). CDR3 bases: TGTGCCACCAGCAGAGAAGGGGGAGGAGAGACCCAGTACTTC. Protein product: CATSREGGGETQYF.

The chain uses TRBV5-8 and TRBJ2-1; TRBD2 aligns across 9 bases. The germline gives CDR1 SGHTS, CDR2 YDEGEE. The junction had 8 bases not matched to a gene; V was cut back by 4 bases and J by 6 bases. The CDR3 is 15 residues long. The CDR3 reads CASSVAGEVFNEQFF. CDR3 in DNA: TGTGCCAGCAGCGTAGCGGGAGAGGTTTTCAATGAGCAGTTCTTC.

The genes are TRBV3-1 and TRBJ2-1, with TRBD2 identical over 8 bases. Germline trimming cut 1 base from V and 9 bases from J; bases unmatched to any gene: 5. The CDR3 runs 14 residues. Germline CDR1 is LGHDT and CDR2 is YNNKEL (reference sequence). DNA of the CDR3: TGTGCCAGCAGCCAAGTAGGACTAGCTCCTGAGCAGTTCTTC. Translation: CASSQVGLAPEQFF.

V gene TRBV16 combines with J gene TRBJ2-4, with 7 bases identical to TRBD1. V gave up 4 bases and J gave up 9 bases; unmatched junction bases: 6. Looked up from germline, CDR1 is KGHSY and CDR2 is FQNENV. The CDR3 is 13 residues long. The CDR3 sequence is CASSLQTGAIQYF. In DNA form, the CDR3 reads TGTGCCAGCAGCCTCCAAACAGGGGCCATTCAGTACTTC.

In regard to this clonotype: A junction boundary mismatches the germline segment, possibly from a read error. The CDR3 protein is CATSDPAINYGQYF. The DNA of the CDR3 is TGTGCCACCAGTGATCCCGCCATTAACTACGGGCAGTACTTC. The V and J genes are TRBV24-1 and TRBJ2-7; D gene uncertain. Germline CDR1 reads KGHDR; CDR2 reads SFDVKD. The CDR3 length is 14 residues.

This sequence joins TRBV29-1 and TRBJ2-7; 8 bases match TRBD1. Per the germline V gene, CDR1 is SQVTM and CDR2 is ANQGSEA. The CDR3 covers 14 residues. With 2 bases clipped from V and 2 bases from J, the junction kept 5 bases outside the gene matches. The CDR3 loop reads CSVENRTGTYEQYF. CDR3 nucleotide sequence: TGCAGCGTTGAAAACCGGACAGGGACCTACGAGCAGTACTTC.

This chain joins TRBV5-5 and TRBJ2-7; D possibly corresponds to TRBD2 (5 bases). V lost 4 bases and J lost 3, with 14 bases in between. This CDR3 is built from 14 residues. Germline V CDR1 and CDR2: SGHKS, YYEKEE (reference sequence). The CDR3 region is CASSQRNGYYEQYF. The CDR3 coding sequence is TGTGCCAGCAGCCAGCGGAACGGATACTACGAGCAGTACTTC.

The count of this clonotype is one. The rearrangement uses TRBV24-1 and TRBJ2-1; 7 positions match TRBD1. From germline, CDR1 is KGHDR and CDR2 SFDVKD. The CDR3 consists of 15 residues. The V segment lost 4 bases and the J segment 5 bases; nucleotides outside the gene matches: 7. CDR3 loop: CATSDLRDRNNEQFF. As DNA, the CDR3 is TGTGCCACCAGTGACCTCCGGGACAGAAACAATGAGCAGTTCTTC.

The chain employs TRBV5-1 and TRBJ2-1; 8 positions agree with TRBD2. Trimming at V came to 3 bases and at J to 10 bases, leaving 6 bases not matched to a gene. Germline-derived CDR1 and CDR2 are SGHRS and YFSETQ. CDR3 length equals 13 residues. This CDR3 reads CASSWTGGREQFF. The CDR3 DNA reads as TGCGCCAGCAGCTGGACTGGCGGGAGGGAGCAGTTCTTC.

In this sample, this clonotype turned up once. The chain's CDR3 is CASSLGSSSVYEQYF. CDR3 nucleotides: TGTGCCAGCAGTTTGGGATCTAGTTCCGTCTACGAGCAGTACTTC. This sequence joins TRBV27 and TRBJ2-7; D is unclear. V lost 3 bases and J 3 bases, leaving 15 bases between the germline ends. The CDR3 is 15 residues long. CDR1 and CDR2 from the germline V gene are MNHEY and SMNVEV (reference sequence).

This chain links TRBV27 with TRBJ2-7, with TRBD1 matching 9 bases. J was trimmed by 3 bases and V by 3 bases; bases with no gene match: 6. CDR3 length equals 15 residues. Per the germline V gene, CDR1 is MNHEY and CDR2 is SMNVEV (reference sequence). For the CDR3, the DNA is TGTGCCAGCAGTTTCGAGACAGGGGGGATCTACGAGCAGTACTTC. This gives the protein CASSFETGGIYEQYF.

The chain combines TRBV7-9 with TRBJ2-7; D possibly corresponds to TRBD2 (6 bases). V was trimmed by 11 bases and J by 7 bases, leaving 27 bases between them. The CDR3 is 15 amino acids. CDR1 and CDR2 from the germline V gene are SEHNR and FQNEAQ (reference sequence). CDR3: CAGGRGPETAWEQYF. In DNA form, the CDR3 reads TGTGCCGGGGGGAGAGGGCCTGAAACGGCGTGGGAGCAGTACTTC.

The chain carries TRBV20-1 and TRBJ1-3, with D uncertain. V lost 3 bases, J lost 5 bases, and 8 bases lay in between. The CDR3 totals 12 residues. CDR1 and CDR2 from the germline V gene are DFQATT and SNEGSKA (reference sequence). The DNA of the CDR3 is TGCAGTGCTAGGTACAGAAGAAACACCATATATTTT. Translation: CSARYRRNTIYF.

V gene TRBV7-9 combines with J gene TRBJ2-3; no reliable D call. The CDR3 runs 14 residues. Germline CDR1 is SEHNR and CDR2 is FQNEAQ (reference sequence). V was clipped by 5 bases and J by 2 bases, with 11 bases between them. CDR3 sequence (DNA): TGTGCCAGCAGCCCCCGGGTGGCCACAGATACGCAGTATTTT. It translates to CASSPRVATDTQYF.

The CDR3 spells CSARDLSGDYNEQFF. The CDR3 DNA reads TGCAGTGCTAGAGATCTTAGCGGGGATTACAATGAGCAGTTCTTC. V and J are TRBV20-1 and TRBJ2-1; 8 nucleotides match TRBD2. The CDR3 length is 15 residues. CDR1 and CDR2 from the germline V gene are DFQATT and SNEGSKA (reference sequence). J gave up 4 bases and V 0 bases, and 5 bases lay outside the gene matches.

The chain combines TRBV10-2 with TRBJ1-4; D unresolved. Trimming stripped 2 bases from V and 12 bases from J, with 13 bases between. The CDR3 has 13 residues. Germline lookup yields CDR1 WSHSY and CDR2 SAAADI. CDR3 amino acids: CASSELKVPELFF. DNA for the CDR3: TGCGCCAGCAGTGAGCTAAAGGTACCAGAACTGTTTTTT.

CDR3 sequence: CASSLGSGPYNEQFF. The CDR3 DNA reads TGTGCCAGCAGCTTAGGAAGCGGCCCCTACAATGAGCAGTTCTTC. The rearrangement links TRBV7-9 to TRBJ2-1, with D perhaps matching TRBD2 (5 bases). The germline V gene encodes CDR1 SEHNR and CDR2 FQNEAQ (reference sequence). CDR3 length equals 15 residues. Trimming took 1 base from V and 2 from J, leaving 9 bases between them.

This chain joins TRBV29-1 and TRBJ2-7; no reliable D call. CDR1 and CDR2 from the germline V gene are SQVTM and ANQGSEA. The CDR3 loop spans 10 amino acids. V lost 2 bases, J lost 6 bases, and 5 bases lay in between. The CDR3 sequence: CSVETPEQYF. CDR3 in DNA: TGCAGCGTTGAAACCCCCGAGCAGTACTTC.

This chain links TRBV20-1 with TRBJ2-3; D is unresolved. Germline values: CDR1 DFQATT, CDR2 SNEGSKA (reference sequence). The CDR3 contains 15 residues. V lost 4 bases and J lost 0, with 14 bases in between. For the CDR3, the DNA is TGCAGTGCTACCTCGAGGTGGGCTAGCACAGATACGCAGTATTTT. Amino acid sequence: CSATSRWASTDTQYF.

V gene TRBV7-9 combines with J gene TRBJ2-7; D is perhaps TRBD2 (5 bases). The V gene's germline CDR1 is SEHNR and CDR2 FQNEAQ (reference sequence). The CDR3 runs to 12 residues. V was clipped by 5 bases and J by 7 bases, with 12 bases between them. The CDR3: CASSPARREQYF. CDR3 coding DNA: TGTGCCAGCAGCCCGGCAAGGAGGGAGCAGTACTTC. The full variable domain, in which reference TRBV7-9 and TRBJ2-7 provide the parts outside the CDR3, is DTGVSQNPRHKITKRGQNVTFRCDPISEHNRLYWYRQTLGQGPEFLTYFQNEAQLEKSRLLSDRFSAERPKGSFSTLEIQRTEQGDSAMYLCASSPARREQYFGPGTRLTVT.

V and J are TRBV6-5 and TRBJ2-1; 9 bases are shared with TRBD2. The CDR3 is made up of 14 amino acids. V lost 9 bases, J lost 3 bases, and 6 bases stayed unmatched. The germline gives CDR1 MNHEY, CDR2 SVGAGI. The DNA of the CDR3 is TGTGCCAGTCGGTGGCGGGAGGGCTACAATGAGCAGTTCTTC. Its translation is CASRWREGYNEQFF.

This rearrangement joins TRBV6-5 to TRBJ2-7, with TRBD1 identical over 7 bases. This CDR3 has 18 residues. Germline CDR1 and CDR2: MNHEY and SVGAGI. The J segment lost 0 bases and the V segment lost 4 bases, leaving 15 bases of the junction unmatched. The CDR3 sequence is CASSSSSRTGSSSYEQYF. CDR3 DNA sequence: TGTGCCAGCAGTTCCTCATCTCGGACAGGAAGCAGCTCCTACGAGCAGTACTTC.

This chain connects TRBV20-1 to TRBJ1-1, with a weak D call TRBD1 (6 bases). Germline V gene data show CDR1 as DFQATT and CDR2 as SNEGSKA (reference sequence). The CDR3 has 17 amino acids. V was shortened by 4 bases and J by 0 bases, with 21 bases between the two germline ends. Written as DNA, the CDR3 is TGCAGTGCTAACTCCCTCCTAACAGGGTCCTTGAACACTGAAGCTTTCTTT. Encoded protein: CSANSLLTGSLNTEAFF.

The gene calls are TRBV18 and TRBJ2-5; D perhaps matches TRBD2 (5 bases). Trimming removed 2 bases at V and 5 bases at J, with 21 bases between. The CDR3 contains 17 residues. Germline V lookup: CDR1 KGHSH, CDR2 LQKENI. CDR3 coding DNA: TGTGCCAGCTCACCAAAGATCGGGGTAGTAGGTGCGGAGACCCAGTACTTC. It is translated as CASSPKIGVVGAETQYF. The variable domain in full, with the rest retrieved from reference TRBV18 and TRBJ2-5, is NAGVMQNPRHLVRRRGQEARLRCSPMKGHSHVYWYRQLPEEGLKFMVYLQKENIIDESGMPKERFSAEFPKEGPSILRIQQVVRGDSAAYFCASSPKIGVVGAETQYFGPGTRLLVL.

The chain combines TRBV20-1 with TRBJ2-7, with 8 bases matching TRBD2. The CDR3 spans 13 residues. Trimming removed 6 bases from V and 6 bases from J; junction bases left unmatched: 10. Looked up from germline, CDR1 is DFQATT and CDR2 is SNEGSKA (reference sequence). CDR3 sequence: CSAQGTSASEQYF. In nucleotides, the CDR3 is TGCAGTGCCCAAGGGACTAGTGCCTCCGAGCAGTACTTC.

The V and J genes are TRBV7-8 and TRBJ2-3; TRBD2 matches 7 bases. CDR1 and CDR2 from the germline V gene are SGHVS and FQNEAQ. The CDR3 loop spans 17 amino acids. J gave up 0 bases and V 5 bases, and 11 bases lay outside the gene matches. DNA of the CDR3: TGTGCCAGCAGCATTCCGTCTAGCGGAGTGAGCACAGATACGCAGTATTTT. It encodes CASSIPSSGVSTDTQYF.

The V gene is TRBV5-4, the J gene TRBJ2-3, with TRBD2 identical over 8 bases. The J segment lost 4 bases and the V segment lost 2 bases, leaving 6 bases of the junction unmatched. This CDR3 contains 15 residues. Germline V gene data show CDR1 as SGHNT and CDR2 as YYREEE (reference sequence). In DNA, the CDR3 is TGTGCCAGCAGCTTACGCGGGAGGATCTCAGATACGCAGTATTTT. It is translated as CASSLRGRISDTQYF.

The chain joins TRBV7-9 to TRBJ1-1; D call uncertain. Trimming took off 5 bases at V and 0 bases at J, with 16 bases between the two ends. Germline loops: CDR1 SEHNR, CDR2 FQNEAQ (reference sequence). The CDR3 consists of 16 residues. This CDR3 is CASSPPRSLMNTEAFF. In nucleotides, the CDR3 is TGTGCCAGCAGCCCACCTCGGAGTTTAATGAACACTGAAGCTTTCTTT.

V usage is TRBV14 and J usage is TRBJ2-7; TRBD2 agrees at 11 bases. Germline CDR1 and CDR2: SGHDN and FVKESK. The CDR3 spans 16 residues. Trimming removed 4 bases from V and 4 bases from J; junction bases left unmatched: 9. The CDR3 DNA follows: TGTGCCAGCAGCCGCTTGACTAGCGGGGAACGATACGAGCAGTACTTC. The encoded protein is CASSRLTSGERYEQYF.

V gene TRBV5-1 combines with J gene TRBJ2-2; D is undetermined. CDR3 length: 14 residues. CDR1 SGHRS and CDR2 YFSETQ come from the germline V gene. V shed 6 bases and J shed 1 base, with 10 bases lying between them. CDR3 amino acids: CASNGLLNTGELFF. In nucleotides, the CDR3 is TGCGCCAGCAACGGGCTCCTGAACACCGGGGAGCTGTTTTTT.

J is TRBJ2-1 and V is TRBV20-1; unclear D gene. Germline CDR1 DFQATT, CDR2 SNEGSKA (reference sequence). This CDR3 comprises 12 residues. V was cut by 2 bases and J by 3 bases, with 5 bases left in between. CDR3 protein: CSARRDYNEQFF. DNA for the CDR3: TGCAGTGCTAGAAGAGACTACAATGAGCAGTTCTTC.